This T cell receptor beta chain was retrieved from a study of shared clonotypes between healthy human individuals. Whole-study results and caveats: Sampling involved blood alone; tissue repertoires likely differ. With few donors, the genetic and exposure-history diversity represented was limited.

The method was immunoSEQ multiplex PCR; TCRdb's version includes in-frame clones alone and lacks a portion of them. There are some 2 million clones in the sample; 90% to 95% occur only once, and 0.13% lies in the top ten. V gave up 0 bases and J gave up 6 bases; unmatched junction bases: 3. The germline CDR1 and CDR2 sequences are GTSNPN and SVGIG (reference sequence). The CDR3 runs to 14 residues. As for this clone: Its target is not known.

This chain links TRBV30 with TRBJ2-3; 10 nucleotides align to TRBD2. The source of this sequence is a man between 18 and 29 years old in good health. Sequenced material: naive CD4+ T cells sorted from blood. The subset is: CD45RA+ positively selected. CDR3 region: CAWSVSGGADTQYF. CDR3 nucleotide sequence: TGTGCCTGGAGTGTAAGCGGGGGGGCTGATACGCAGTATTTT.